The clone carrying this T cell receptor (beta chain) was counted only a few times. This sample is drawn from a study of blood T cells in healthy people across ages. Study-level information: Template switching retrieved approximately one barcoded beta molecule for each two T cells.

Primed by a sample-barcoded 5' primer and a J-beta primer mix, a second PCR proceeded for roughly 7 to 11 cycles. Through a template-switch adaptor with 12 random nucleotides, each cDNA molecule received a tag. TCRdb analysed the 5' RACE reads with MiXCR anew, one entry per CDR3 protein. The data show approximately 800,000 distinct CDR3 sequences, 53% seen once. The CDR3 extends over 16 amino acids. Germline trimming cut 4 bases from V and 5 bases from J; bases unmatched to any gene: 12. Each sample used at least 6.5 million PBMCs. This TCR derives from an older man in good health. The sequenced sample consisted of blood. V usage is TRBV12-3 or TRBV12-4 and J usage is TRBJ2-7; TRBD1 matches 9 bases. CDR3 DNA: TGTGCCAGCAGTTCCCAGGGGCGACAGGGGGGGAACGAGCAGTACTTC. This codes for CASSSQGRQGGNEQYF.